The sequence of this T cell receptor (beta chain) was determined in a study of Ad26.COV2.S vaccination and SARS-CoV-2 variants. The wider study: Donor joined the COV1001 Ad26.COV2.S trial arm. Ad26.COV2.S, an intramuscular injection, was given once or twice 56 days apart.

Repertoires were generated with immunoSEQ multiplex PCR, while TCRdb's copy carries only in-frame clones and drops some. The sample lists 250,000 to 300,000 clones; 70% to 90% were seen once. The treatment: about 20 received Ad26.COV2.S at low or high dose, single or two shots; about five received placebo; per-sample allocation not given. The study sampled participants on day 63 after the first vaccine or placebo injection. What was given as vaccine was an Ad26 vector encoding Wuhan-strain SARS-CoV-2 spike. The material was peripheral blood, obtained in a trial of Ad26.COV2.S vaccine versus placebo. The receptor's source is a person between 18 and 60 years old who received the Ad26.COV2.S COVID-19 vaccine or a placebo.

The DNA for the CDR3 is TGTGCCAGCAGCAAAGCGGGAGGGGCCTACGAGCAGTACTTC. Encoded protein: CASSKAGGAYEQYF. This sequence joins TRBV7-6 and TRBJ2-7; 10 bases are a match to TRBD2. Germline trimming cut 5 bases from V and 2 bases from J; bases unmatched to any gene: 3. The CDR3 is made up of 14 amino acids. Germline loops: CDR1 SGHVS, CDR2 FNYEAQ.